This T cell receptor (beta chain) was sequenced in a study of blood T cell repertoires in COVID-19. The wider study: Collection of acute and convalescent COVID-19 samples took place in the United States, Italy and Spain. The cDNA or gDNA used as material had been derived from T cells, B-cell-depleted T cells, or PBMCs.

V was clipped by 7 bases and J by 0 bases, with 12 bases between them. Germline V gives CDR1 ENHRY, CDR2 SYGVKD. There are 15 residues in the CDR3. In the authors' methods: Estimates of nucleated cell counts were drawn from the amplification of reference gene primers. TCRdb's table, derived via immunoSEQ multiplex PCR, lists solely in-frame clones and lacks some. The V and J calls and clone size are taken from that table; D and trimming were inferred from the DNA. This sample yields about 260,000 clones, of which around 90% are seen a single time; about 4.1% belongs to the top ten. This sequence originates from a man between 60 and 75 years old who had recovered from COVID-19. The specimen sequenced was peripheral blood. V gene TRBV10-3 combines with J gene TRBJ2-2; tentative D call: TRBD1 (5 bases). The CDR3 nucleotides are TGTGCCATCAAGCCGACAGATGCGAACACCGGGGAGCTGTTTTTT. Protein sequence: CAIKPTDANTGELFF.